These T cell receptor beta chains were read from a single sample in a study of T cells in localized non-small cell lung cancer. Profiling relied on immunoSEQ multiplex PCR, and the TCRdb table lists in-frame clones only, not all of them. Seen here are 41,000 or so clones, 85% to 90% observed once, and the top ten hold roughly 2.7%. The starting material was peripheral blood, obtained before any cancer treatment. All receptors derive from an older female donor with stage I squamous cell lung carcinoma. CDR3s include the opening cysteine and the closing phenylalanine or tryptophan. The D gene is left open where the match is weak. Where a row states a size, it is once, few, many or the class of an expanded clone; other rows omit it.

clone_size d_call j_call v_call cdr3_aa cdr3_nt
NA NA TRBJ2-2 TRBV6-5 CASSLDTRNTGELFF TGTGCCAGCAGTCTCGACACTAGGAACACCGGGGAGCTGTTTTTT
NA NA TRBJ2-1 TRBV9 CASSVEASPTYNEQFF TGTGCCAGCAGCGTAGAGGCTAGCCCGACCTACAATGAGCAGTTCTTC
NA TRBD1 TRBJ2-2 TRBV5-1 CASRLDSQGSGELFF TGCGCCAGCAGACTGGATTCACAGGGGTCCGGGGAGCTGTTTTTT
NA NA TRBJ2-1 TRBV6-4 CASSEGDWGGDVGEQFF TGTGCCAGCAGTGAAGGCGACTGGGGCGGGGATGTGGGAGAGCAGTTCTTC
NA TRBD1 TRBJ2-7 TRBV6-5 CASSRTGSPHEQYF TGTGCCAGCAGTAGGACAGGGTCCCCCCACGAGCAGTACTTC
NA NA TRBJ1-4 TRBV4-1 CASSQDRVGEATNEKLFF TGCGCCAGCAGCCAAGATCGGGTAGGGGAAGCAACTAATGAAAAACTGTTTTTT
few NA TRBJ2-4 TRBV19 CASSARVNIQYF TGTGCCAGTAGTGCCCGGGTCAACATTCAGTACTTC
NA NA TRBJ2-1 TRBV7-6 CASSLGGKSNEQFF TGTGCCAGCAGCTTAGGTGGGAAATCCAATGAGCAGTTCTTC
NA NA TRBJ2-3 TRBV5-6 CASSLFGGTADTQYF TGTGCCAGCAGCCTCTTCGGCGGAACCGCAGATACGCAGTATTTT
NA NA TRBJ2-3 TRBV7-2 CASSLGNRLDTQYF TGTGCCAGCAGCTTAGGAAACCGCTTAGATACGCAGTATTTT
NA NA TRBJ2-7 TRBV10-1 CASSEGRGYEQYF TGCGCCAGCAGTGAAGGACGGGGCTACGAGCAGTACTTC
NA NA TRBJ2-1 TRBV6-5 CASRATGSYEQFF TGTGCCAGCAGGGCGACAGGCAGCTATGAGCAGTTCTTC
few TRBD2 TRBJ2-5 TRBV7-2 CASSSHPRLAFTQYF TGTGCCAGCAGCTCGCACCCCCGACTAGCATTTACCCAGTACTTC
NA NA TRBJ1-5 TRBV6-4 CASSDRRVNQPQHF TGTGCCAGCAGTGACCGAAGGGTTAATCAGCCCCAGCATTTT
NA NA TRBJ2-5 TRBV6-6 CASSYGLGETQYF TGTGCCAGCAGTTACGGCCTCGGGGAGACCCAGTACTTC
NA TRBD2 TRBJ2-1 TRBV27 CASSLSGTSNEQFF TGTGCCAGCAGTTTATCGGGGACTAGCAATGAGCAGTTCTTC
NA NA TRBJ2-6 TRBV5-1 CASSPGQGSRGTNVLTF TGCGCCAGCAGCCCGGGGCAGGGAAGCAGAGGGACCAACGTCCTGACTTTC
NA TRBD1 TRBJ1-5 TRBV6-5 CASSRQGPNQPQHF TGTGCCAGCAGTCGACAGGGGCCAAATCAGCCCCAGCATTTT
NA TRBD2 TRBJ2-7 TRBV7-2 CASALAGVYEQYF TGTGCCAGCGCACTAGCGGGAGTTTACGAGCAGTACTTC
NA NA TRBJ2-5 TRBV4-3 CASSQDRRTYETQYF TGCGCCAGCAGCCAAGATAGAAGGACATACGAGACCCAGTACTTC
NA TRBD1 TRBJ1-2 TRBV30 CAWSVRYGTGSYGYTF TGTGCCTGGAGTGTACGCTATGGGACAGGGAGCTATGGCTACACCTTC
NA TRBD1 TRBJ1-2 TRBV19 CASSSPAGDRANYGYTF TGTGCCAGTAGTAGTCCGGCCGGGGACAGGGCCAACTATGGCTACACCTTC
few NA TRBJ1-1 TRBV27 CATSRREGTEAFF TGTGCCACTTCCAGGAGGGAAGGGACTGAAGCTTTCTTT
NA TRBD2 TRBJ2-2 TRBV18 CASSRSLAGEEQIF TGTGCCAGCTCACGATCCTTAGCGGGCGAAGAGCAAATTTTT
once NA TRBJ2-2 TRBV7-2 CASRIGAGELFF TGTGCCAGCAGAATCGGGGCCGGGGAGCTGTTTTTT
NA TRBD1 TRBJ1-5 TRBV19 CASSMDRVEPQHF TGTGCCAGTAGTATGGACAGGGTGGAGCCCCAGCATTTT
NA NA TRBJ1-2 TRBV25-1 CASSEIAAANYGYTF TGTGCCAGCAGTGAAATAGCGGCCGCTAACTATGGCTACACCTTC
NA NA TRBJ2-3 TRBV12-5 CASGRGTQRLDTQYF TGTGCTAGTGGCCGAGGGACCCAACGGTTAGATACGCAGTATTTT
NA NA TRBJ1-4 TRBV5-1 CASSWGKGTNEKLFF TGCGCCAGCAGTTGGGGGAAGGGCACAAATGAAAAACTGTTTTTT
few NA TRBJ1-2 TRBV4-3 CASSQDTRTWGYTF TGCGCCAGCAGCCAAGATACCCGGACTTGGGGCTACACCTTC
few TRBD2 TRBJ2-3 TRBV11-3 CASSLGLAVTDTQYF TGTGCCAGCAGCCTCGGGCTAGCGGTCACAGATACGCAGTATTTT
NA TRBD1 TRBJ2-4 TRBV30 CAWSVPSGGVSIQYF TGTGCCTGGAGTGTACCCTCAGGGGGAGTCAGCATTCAGTACTTC
NA NA TRBJ2-7 TRBV11-2 CASSLGKGAYEQYF TGTGCCAGCAGCTTAGGCAAGGGGGCCTACGAGCAGTACTTC
NA TRBD1 TRBJ2-6 TRBV5-1 CASSPGTAGANVLTF TGCGCCAGCAGCCCGGGGACAGCTGGGGCCAACGTCCTGACTTTC
NA NA TRBJ2-1 TRBV7-2 CASSDRGTEQFF TGTGCCAGCAGCGACCGAGGGACTGAGCAGTTCTTC
NA NA TRBJ2-3 TRBV30 CAWSVLGGTDTQYF TGTGCCTGGAGTGTACTAGGGGGCACAGATACGCAGTATTTT
NA TRBD2 TRBJ2-2 TRBV7-3 CASSSPGLGAGGELFF TGTGCCAGCAGCTCACCGGGACTAGGAGCCGGCGGGGAGCTGTTTTTT
NA NA TRBJ2-1 TRBV6-5 CASSYPDVLGEQFF TGTGCCAGCAGTTACCCTGACGTGCTGGGTGAGCAGTTCTTC
NA NA TRBJ1-2 TRBV5-8 CASSLVNPNYGYTF TGTGCCAGCAGCTTGGTGAATCCTAACTATGGCTACACCTTC
NA NA TRBJ1-5 TRBV11-2 CASSRSWGQPQHF TGTGCCAGCAGCCGATCTTGGGGCCAGCCCCAGCATTTT
NA TRBD1 TRBJ1-2 TRBV19 CASNDRGSAAKVINYGYTF TGTGCCAGTAACGACAGGGGGTCAGCGGCTAAGGTCATCAACTATGGCTACACCTTC
NA TRBD2 TRBJ2-7 TRBV4-2 CASSQGETSGRTAYEQYF TGTGCCAGCAGCCAAGGTGAAACTAGCGGGAGGACGGCCTACGAGCAGTACTTC
NA TRBD2 TRBJ2-1 TRBV11-3 CASSLGRTSGSWSYNEQFF TGTGCCAGCAGCTTAGGTCGGACTAGCGGGAGTTGGTCCTACAATGAGCAGTTCTTC
NA TRBD2 TRBJ2-7 TRBV6-1 CASSAVGREGGEQYF TGTGCCAGCAGTGCAGTGGGGCGGGAGGGAGGCGAGCAGTACTTC